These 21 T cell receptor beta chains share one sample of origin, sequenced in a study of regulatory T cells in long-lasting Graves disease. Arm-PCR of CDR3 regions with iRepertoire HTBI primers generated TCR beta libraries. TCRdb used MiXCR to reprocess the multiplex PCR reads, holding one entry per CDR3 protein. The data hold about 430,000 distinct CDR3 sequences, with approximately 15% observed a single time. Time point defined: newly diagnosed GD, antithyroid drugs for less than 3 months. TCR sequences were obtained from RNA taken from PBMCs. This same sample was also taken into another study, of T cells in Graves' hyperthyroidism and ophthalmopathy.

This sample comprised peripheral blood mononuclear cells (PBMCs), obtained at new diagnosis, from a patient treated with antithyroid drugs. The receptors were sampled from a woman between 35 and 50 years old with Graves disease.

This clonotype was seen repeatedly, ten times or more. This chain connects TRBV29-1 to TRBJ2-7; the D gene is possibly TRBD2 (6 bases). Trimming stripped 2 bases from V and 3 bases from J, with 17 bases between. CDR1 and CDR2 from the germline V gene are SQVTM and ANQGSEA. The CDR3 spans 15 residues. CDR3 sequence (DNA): TGCAGCGTTGAACTAAGATCTAGCGTCCTCTACGAGCAGTACTTC. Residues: CSVELRSSVLYEQYF.

The CDR3 spells CSARGLAGGTYNEQFF. In DNA form, the CDR3 reads TGCAGTGCTAGAGGGCTAGCGGGAGGTACCTACAATGAGCAGTTCTTC. The V gene is TRBV20-1, the J gene TRBJ2-1; 11 bases fit TRBD2. The CDR3 is 16 amino acids. CDR1 is DFQATT, CDR2 SNEGSKA, per germline (reference sequence). Losses at the gene ends were 1 base for V and 2 bases for J; bases not matched to a gene: 4.

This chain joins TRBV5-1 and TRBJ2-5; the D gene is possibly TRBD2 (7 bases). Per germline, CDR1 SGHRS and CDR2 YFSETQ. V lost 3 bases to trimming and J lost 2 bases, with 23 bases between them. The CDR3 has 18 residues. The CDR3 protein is CASSYARGGLADQETQYF. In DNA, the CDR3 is TGCGCCAGCAGCTACGCGAGGGGGGGGCTAGCGGATCAAGAGACCCAGTACTTC.

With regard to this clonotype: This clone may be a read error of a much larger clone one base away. The DNA for the CDR3 is TGTGTCAGCAACCTCATTAGCGCTGGAGGGACTACAACCTACGAGCAGTACTTC. Protein product: CVSNLISAGGTTTYEQYF. V is TRBV6-1 and J is TRBJ2-7; TRBD2 matches at 7 bases. The CDR3 extends over 18 amino acids. Germline V CDR1 and CDR2: MNHNS, SASEGT.

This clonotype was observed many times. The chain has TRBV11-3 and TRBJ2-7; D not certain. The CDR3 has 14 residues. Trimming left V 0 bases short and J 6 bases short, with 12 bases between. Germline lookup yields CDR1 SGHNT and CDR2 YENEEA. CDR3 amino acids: CASSLEGLASEQYF. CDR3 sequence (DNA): TGTGCCAGCAGCTTAGAGGGCTTAGCATCCGAGCAGTACTTC.

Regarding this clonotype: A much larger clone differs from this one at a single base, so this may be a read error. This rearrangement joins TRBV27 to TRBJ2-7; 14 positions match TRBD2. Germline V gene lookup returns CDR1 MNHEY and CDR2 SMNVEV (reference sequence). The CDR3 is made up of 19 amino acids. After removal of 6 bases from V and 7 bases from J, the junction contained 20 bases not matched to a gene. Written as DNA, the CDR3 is TGTGCCAGCAGCACTGGGACTAGCGGGAGCAAGGTTAACGGAGCAGAGCAGTACTTC. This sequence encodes CASSTGTSGSKVNGAEQYF.

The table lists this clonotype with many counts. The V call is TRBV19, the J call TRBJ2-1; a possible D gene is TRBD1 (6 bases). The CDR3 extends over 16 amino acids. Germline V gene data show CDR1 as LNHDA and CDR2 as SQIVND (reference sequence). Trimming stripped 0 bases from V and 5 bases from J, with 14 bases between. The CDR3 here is CASSIESTGRHNEQFF. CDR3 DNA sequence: TGTGCCAGTAGTATAGAAAGCACAGGGCGACACAATGAGCAGTTCTTC. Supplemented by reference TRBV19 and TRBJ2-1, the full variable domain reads DGGITQSPKYLFRKEGQNVTLSCEQNLNHDAMYWYRQDPGQGLRLIYYSQIVNDFQKGDIAEGYSVSREKKESFPLTVTSAQKNPTAFYLCASSIESTGRHNEQFFGPGTRLTVL.

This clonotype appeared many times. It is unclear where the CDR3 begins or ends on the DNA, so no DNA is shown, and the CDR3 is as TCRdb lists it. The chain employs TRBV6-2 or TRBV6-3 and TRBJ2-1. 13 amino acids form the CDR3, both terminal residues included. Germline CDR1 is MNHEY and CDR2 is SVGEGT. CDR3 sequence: CASSYVFGSEQFF.

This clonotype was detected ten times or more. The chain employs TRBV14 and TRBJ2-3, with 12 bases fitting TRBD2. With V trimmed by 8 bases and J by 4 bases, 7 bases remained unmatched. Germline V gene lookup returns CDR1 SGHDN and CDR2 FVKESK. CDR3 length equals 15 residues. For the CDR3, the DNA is TGTGCCAGCGGAAGTCTAGCGGGAGGGGCAGATACGCAGTATTTT. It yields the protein CASGSLAGGADTQYF.

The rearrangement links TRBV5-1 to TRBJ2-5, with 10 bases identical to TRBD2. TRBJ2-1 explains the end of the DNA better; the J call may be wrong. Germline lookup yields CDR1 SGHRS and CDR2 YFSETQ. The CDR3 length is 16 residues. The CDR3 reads CASSLDIAGGYNEQFF. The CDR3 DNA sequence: TGCGCCAGCAGCTTGGATATAGCGGGAGGATACAATGAGCAGTTCTTC.

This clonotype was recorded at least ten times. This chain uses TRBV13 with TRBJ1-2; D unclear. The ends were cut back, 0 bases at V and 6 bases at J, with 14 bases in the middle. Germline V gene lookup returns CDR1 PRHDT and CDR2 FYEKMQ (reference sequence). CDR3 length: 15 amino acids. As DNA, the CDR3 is TGTGCCAGCAGCTTAGGACAGCACGAAAACGATGGCTACACCTTC. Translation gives CASSLGQHENDGYTF.

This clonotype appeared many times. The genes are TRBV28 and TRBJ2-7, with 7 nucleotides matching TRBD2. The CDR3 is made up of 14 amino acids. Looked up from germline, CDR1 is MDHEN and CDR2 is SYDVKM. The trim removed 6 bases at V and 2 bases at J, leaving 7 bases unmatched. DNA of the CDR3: TGTGCCAGCAGGGTAGTTGGGGGGGCCTACGAGCAGTACTTC. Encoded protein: CASRVVGGAYEQYF.

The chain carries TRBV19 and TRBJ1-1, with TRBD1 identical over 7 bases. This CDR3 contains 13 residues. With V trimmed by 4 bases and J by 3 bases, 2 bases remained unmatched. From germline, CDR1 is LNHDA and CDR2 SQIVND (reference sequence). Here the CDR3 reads CASSTRGDTEAFF. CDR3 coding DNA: TGTGCCAGTAGTACCAGGGGGGACACTGAAGCTTTCTTT.

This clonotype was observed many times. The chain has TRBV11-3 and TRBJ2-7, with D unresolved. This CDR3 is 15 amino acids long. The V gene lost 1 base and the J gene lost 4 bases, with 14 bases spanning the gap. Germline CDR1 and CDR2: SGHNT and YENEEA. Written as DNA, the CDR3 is TGTGCCAGCAGCTTAGCCAGCTTTGGTGTTTACGAGCAGTACTTC. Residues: CASSLASFGVYEQYF.

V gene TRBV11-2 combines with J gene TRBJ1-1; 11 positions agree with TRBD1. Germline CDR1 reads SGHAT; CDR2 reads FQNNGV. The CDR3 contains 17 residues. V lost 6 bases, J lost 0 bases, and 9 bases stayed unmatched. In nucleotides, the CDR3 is TGTGCCAGCAGTTCCGGACAGGGGGCGGGCCTGAACACTGAAGCTTTCTTT. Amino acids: CASSSGQGAGLNTEAFF.

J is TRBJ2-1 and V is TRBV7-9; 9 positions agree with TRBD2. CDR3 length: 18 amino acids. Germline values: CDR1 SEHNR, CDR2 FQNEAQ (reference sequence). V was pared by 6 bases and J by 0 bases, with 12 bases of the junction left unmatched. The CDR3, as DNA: TGTGCCAGCAGTTCACAGGGATTTAGCGGGGGCTCCTACAATGAGCAGTTCTTC. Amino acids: CASSSQGFSGGSYNEQFF.

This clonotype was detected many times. CDR3 sequence reads: CAIKFASGSYEQYF. The CDR3 bases are TGTGCCATCAAGTTCGCTAGCGGGAGCTACGAGCAGTACTTC. The V and J genes are TRBV10-3 and TRBJ2-7, with TRBD2 matching 10 bases. The CDR3 extends over 14 amino acids. The germline gives CDR1 ENHRY, CDR2 SYGVKD. V lost 7 bases, J lost 3 bases, and 6 bases stayed unmatched.

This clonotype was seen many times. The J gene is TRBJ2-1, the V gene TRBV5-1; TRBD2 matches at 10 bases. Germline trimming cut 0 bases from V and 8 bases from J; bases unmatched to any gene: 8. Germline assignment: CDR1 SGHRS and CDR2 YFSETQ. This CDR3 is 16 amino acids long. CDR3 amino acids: CASSLGRASGSYEQFF. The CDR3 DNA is TGCGCCAGCAGCTTGGGGCGGGCTAGCGGGAGTTATGAGCAGTTCTTC. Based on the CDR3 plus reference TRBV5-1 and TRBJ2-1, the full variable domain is KAGVTQTPRYLIKTRGQQVTLSCSPISGHRSVSWYQQTPGQGLQFLFEYFSETQRNKGNFPGRFSGRQFSNSRSEMNVSTLELGDSALYLCASSLGRASGSYEQFFGPGTRLTVL.

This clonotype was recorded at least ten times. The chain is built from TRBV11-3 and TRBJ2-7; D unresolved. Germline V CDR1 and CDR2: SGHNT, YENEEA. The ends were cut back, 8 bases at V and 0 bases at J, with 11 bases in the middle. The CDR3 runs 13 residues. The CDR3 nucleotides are TGTGCCAGCCAACCGGATTCCTCCTACGAGCAGTACTTC. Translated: CASQPDSSYEQYF. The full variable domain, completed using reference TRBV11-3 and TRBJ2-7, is EAGVVQSPRYKIIEKKQPVAFWCNPISGHNTLYWYLQNLGQGPELLIRYENEEAVDDSQLPKDRFSAERLKGVDSTLKIQPAELGDSAVYLCASQPDSSYEQYFGPGTRLTVT.

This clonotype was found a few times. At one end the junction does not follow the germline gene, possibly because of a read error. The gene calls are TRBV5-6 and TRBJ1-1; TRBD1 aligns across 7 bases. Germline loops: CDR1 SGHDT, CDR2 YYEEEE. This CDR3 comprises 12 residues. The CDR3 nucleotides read TGTGCCAGCAGCCCCGGGACAGCTCTCGTTCTGTTT. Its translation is CASSPGTALVLF.

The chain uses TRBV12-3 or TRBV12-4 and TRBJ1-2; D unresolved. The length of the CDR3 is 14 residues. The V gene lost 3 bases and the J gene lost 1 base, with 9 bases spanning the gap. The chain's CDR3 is CASSLALLNYGYTF. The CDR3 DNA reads TGTGCCAGCAGTTTGGCCCTACTTAACTATGGCTACACCTTC.